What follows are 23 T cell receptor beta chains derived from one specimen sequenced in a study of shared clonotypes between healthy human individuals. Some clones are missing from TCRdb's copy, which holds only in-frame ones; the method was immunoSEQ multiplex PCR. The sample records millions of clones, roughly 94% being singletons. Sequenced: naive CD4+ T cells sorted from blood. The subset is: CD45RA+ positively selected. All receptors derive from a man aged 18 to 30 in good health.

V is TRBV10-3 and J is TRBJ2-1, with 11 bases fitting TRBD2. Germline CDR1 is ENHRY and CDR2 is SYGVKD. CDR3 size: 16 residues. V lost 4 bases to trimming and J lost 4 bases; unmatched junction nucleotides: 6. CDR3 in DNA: TGTGCCATCAGTGGATATGGGACTAGCGGATACAATGAGCAGTTCTTC. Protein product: CAISGYGTSGYNEQFF.

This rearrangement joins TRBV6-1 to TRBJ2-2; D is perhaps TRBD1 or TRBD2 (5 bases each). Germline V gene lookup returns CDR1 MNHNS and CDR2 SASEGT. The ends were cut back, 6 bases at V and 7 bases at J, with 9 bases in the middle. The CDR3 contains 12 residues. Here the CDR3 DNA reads TGTGCCAGCAGGGGACCGTACGGGGAGCTGTTTTTT. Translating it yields CASRGPYGELFF.

In nucleotides, the CDR3 is TGTGCCAGCAGTAAGCCGGGACAGGGGAAAACTGAAGCTTTCTTT. Translated: CASSKPGQGKTEAFF. The gene calls are TRBV25-1 and TRBJ1-1; the match to TRBD1 covers 10 bases. Per germline, CDR1 MGHDK and CDR2 SYGVNS. The V gene end was trimmed by 5 bases and the J gene end by 5 bases; junction bases not matched to a gene: 8. CDR3 size: 15 residues.

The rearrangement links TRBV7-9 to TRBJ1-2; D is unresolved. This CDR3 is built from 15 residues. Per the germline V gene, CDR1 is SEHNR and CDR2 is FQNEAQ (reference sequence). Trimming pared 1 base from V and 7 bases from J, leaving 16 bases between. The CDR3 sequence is CASSLEVGAGGGYTF. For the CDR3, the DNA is TGTGCCAGCAGCTTAGAAGTTGGCGCCGGCGGTGGCTACACCTTC.

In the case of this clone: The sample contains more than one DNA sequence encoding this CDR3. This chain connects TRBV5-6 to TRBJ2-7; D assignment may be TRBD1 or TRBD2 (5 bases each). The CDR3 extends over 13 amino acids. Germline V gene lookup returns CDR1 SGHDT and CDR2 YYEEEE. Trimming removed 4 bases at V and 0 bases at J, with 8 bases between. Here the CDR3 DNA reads TGTGCCAGCAGCCCGGGACCCTCCTACGAGCAGTACTTC. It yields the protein CASSPGPSYEQYF.

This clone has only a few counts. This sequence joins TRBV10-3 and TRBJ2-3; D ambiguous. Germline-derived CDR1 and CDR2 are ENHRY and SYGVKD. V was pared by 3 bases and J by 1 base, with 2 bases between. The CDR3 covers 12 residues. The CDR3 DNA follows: TGTGCCATCAGTGACGGCACAGATACGCAGTATTTT. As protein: CAISDGTDTQYF.

DNA for the CDR3: TGCAGCGTTGAAGATTCAGGCGGGTCGAACACCGGGGAGCTGTTTTTT. It is translated as CSVEDSGGSNTGELFF. This sequence joins TRBV29-1 and TRBJ2-2; D is perhaps TRBD2 (5 bases). Germline V gene sequence: CDR1 SQVTM, CDR2 ANQGSEA. This CDR3 is built from 16 residues. Trimming left V 0 bases short and J 0 bases short, with 11 bases between.

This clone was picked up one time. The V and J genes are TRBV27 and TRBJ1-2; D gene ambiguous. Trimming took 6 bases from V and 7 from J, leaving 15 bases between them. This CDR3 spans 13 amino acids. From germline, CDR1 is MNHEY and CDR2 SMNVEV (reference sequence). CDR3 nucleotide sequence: TGTGCCAGCAGCCGAGCCCCCCGGGTTGGCTACACCTTC. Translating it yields CASSRAPRVGYTF.

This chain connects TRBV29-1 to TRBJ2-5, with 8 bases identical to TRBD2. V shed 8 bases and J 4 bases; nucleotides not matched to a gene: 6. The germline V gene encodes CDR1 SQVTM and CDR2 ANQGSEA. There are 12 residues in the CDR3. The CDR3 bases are TGCAGCCCCTACGGGGGGGGAGAGACCCAGTACTTC. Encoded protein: CSPYGGGETQYF. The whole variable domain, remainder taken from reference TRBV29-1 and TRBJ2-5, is SAVISQKPSRDICQRGTSLTIQCQVDSQVTMMFWYRQQPGQSLTLIATANQGSEATYESGFVIDKFPISRPNLTFSTLTVSNMSPEDSSIYLCSPYGGGETQYFGPGTRLLVL.

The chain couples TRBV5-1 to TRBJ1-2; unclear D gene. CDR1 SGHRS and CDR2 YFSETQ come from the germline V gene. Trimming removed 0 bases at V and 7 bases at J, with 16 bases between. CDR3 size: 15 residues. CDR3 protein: CASSLATAGNSGYTF. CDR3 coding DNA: TGCGCCAGCAGCTTGGCCACCGCCGGGAATAGTGGCTACACCTTC. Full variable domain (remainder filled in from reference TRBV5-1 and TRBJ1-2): KAGVTQTPRYLIKTRGQQVTLSCSPISGHRSVSWYQQTPGQGLQFLFEYFSETQRNKGNFPGRFSGRQFSNSRSEMNVSTLELGDSALYLCASSLATAGNSGYTFGSGTRLTVV.

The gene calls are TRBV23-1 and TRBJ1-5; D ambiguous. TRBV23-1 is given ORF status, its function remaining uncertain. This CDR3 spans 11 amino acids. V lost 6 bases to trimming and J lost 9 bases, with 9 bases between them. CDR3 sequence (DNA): TGCGCCAGCAGCCTCCGTGTGCCCCAGCATTTT. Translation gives CASSLRVPQHF.

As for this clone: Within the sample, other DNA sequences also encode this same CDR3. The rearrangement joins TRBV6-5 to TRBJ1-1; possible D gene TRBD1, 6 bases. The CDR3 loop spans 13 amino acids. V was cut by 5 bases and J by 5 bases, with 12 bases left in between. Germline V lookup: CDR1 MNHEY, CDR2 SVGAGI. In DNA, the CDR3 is TGTGCCAGCAGTCGCGGAGGGGGGACTGAAGCTTTCTTT. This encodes CASSRGGGTEAFF.

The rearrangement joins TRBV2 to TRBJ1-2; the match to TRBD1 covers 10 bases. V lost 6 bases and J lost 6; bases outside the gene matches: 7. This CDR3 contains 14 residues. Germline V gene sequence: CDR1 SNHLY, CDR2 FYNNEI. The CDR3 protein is CASRTTGGAHGYTF. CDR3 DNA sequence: TGTGCCAGCAGGACGACAGGGGGCGCGCATGGCTACACCTTC.

The CDR3 region is CASSLTGMGEKLFF. CDR3 DNA sequence: TGTGCCAGCAGCTTAACAGGGATGGGTGAAAAACTGTTTTTT. The chain joins TRBV7-9 to TRBJ1-4; TRBD1 might be the D (6 bases). The CDR3 is 14 amino acids. The germline gives CDR1 SEHNR, CDR2 FQNEAQ (reference sequence). Deletions cut 2 bases from V and 7 bases from J, with 11 bases between.

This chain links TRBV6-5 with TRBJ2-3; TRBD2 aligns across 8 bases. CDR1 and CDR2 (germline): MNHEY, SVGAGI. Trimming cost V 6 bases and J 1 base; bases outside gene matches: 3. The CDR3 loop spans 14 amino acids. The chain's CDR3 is CASSKAGGTDTQYF. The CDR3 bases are TGTGCCAGCAGCAAAGCGGGAGGCACAGATACGCAGTATTTT.

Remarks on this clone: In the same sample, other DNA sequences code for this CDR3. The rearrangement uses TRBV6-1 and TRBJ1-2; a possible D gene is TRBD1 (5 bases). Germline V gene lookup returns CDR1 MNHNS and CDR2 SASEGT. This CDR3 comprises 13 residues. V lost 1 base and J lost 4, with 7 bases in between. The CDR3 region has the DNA TGTGCCAGCAGTGAAGGACAGAGCTATGGCTACACCTTC. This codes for CASSEGQSYGYTF.

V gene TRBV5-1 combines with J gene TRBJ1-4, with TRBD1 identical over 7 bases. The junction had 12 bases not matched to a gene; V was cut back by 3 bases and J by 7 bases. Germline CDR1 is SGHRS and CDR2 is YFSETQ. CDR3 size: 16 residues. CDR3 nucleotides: TGCGCCAGCAGCTCCACAACAGGGGTTGGTGGTGAAAAACTGTTTTTT. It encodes CASSSTTGVGGEKLFF.

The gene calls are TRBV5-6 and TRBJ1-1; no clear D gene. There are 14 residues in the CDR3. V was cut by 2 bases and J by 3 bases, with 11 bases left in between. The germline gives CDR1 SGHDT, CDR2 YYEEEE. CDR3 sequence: CASSFWGGDTEAFF. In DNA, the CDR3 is TGTGCCAGCAGCTTCTGGGGTGGGGACACTGAAGCTTTCTTT.

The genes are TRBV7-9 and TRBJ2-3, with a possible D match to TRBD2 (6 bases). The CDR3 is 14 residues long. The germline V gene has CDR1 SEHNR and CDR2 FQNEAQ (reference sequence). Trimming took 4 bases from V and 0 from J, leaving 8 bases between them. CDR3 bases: TGTGCCAGCAGCTCTAGCGAGAGCACAGATACGCAGTATTTT. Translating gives CASSSSESTDTQYF. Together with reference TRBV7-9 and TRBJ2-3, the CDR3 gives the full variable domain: DTGVSQNPRHKITKRGQNVTFRCDPISEHNRLYWYRQTLGQGPEFLTYFQNEAQLEKSRLLSDRFSAERPKGSFSTLEIQRTEQGDSAMYLCASSSSESTDTQYFGPGTRLTVL.

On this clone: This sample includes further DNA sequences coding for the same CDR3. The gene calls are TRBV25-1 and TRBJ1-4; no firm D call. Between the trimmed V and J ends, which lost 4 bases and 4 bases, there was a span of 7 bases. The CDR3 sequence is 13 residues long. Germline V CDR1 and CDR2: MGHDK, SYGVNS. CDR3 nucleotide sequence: TGTGCCAGCAGTGTCCCGGGTAATGAAAAACTGTTTTTT. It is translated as CASSVPGNEKLFF.

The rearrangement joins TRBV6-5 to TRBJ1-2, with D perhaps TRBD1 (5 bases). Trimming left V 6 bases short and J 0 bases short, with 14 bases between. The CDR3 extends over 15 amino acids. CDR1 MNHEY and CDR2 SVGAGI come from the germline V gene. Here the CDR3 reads CASRRNGQSNYGYTF. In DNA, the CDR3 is TGTGCCAGCAGACGTAATGGACAATCTAACTATGGCTACACCTTC.

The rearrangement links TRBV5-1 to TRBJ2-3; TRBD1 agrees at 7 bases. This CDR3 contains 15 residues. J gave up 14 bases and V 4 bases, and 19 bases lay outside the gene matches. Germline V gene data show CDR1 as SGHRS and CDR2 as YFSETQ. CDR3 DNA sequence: TGCGCCAGCAGCCCAGGACAGGACCTCACCCTTCGTCGGTATTTT. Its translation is CASSPGQDLTLRRYF.

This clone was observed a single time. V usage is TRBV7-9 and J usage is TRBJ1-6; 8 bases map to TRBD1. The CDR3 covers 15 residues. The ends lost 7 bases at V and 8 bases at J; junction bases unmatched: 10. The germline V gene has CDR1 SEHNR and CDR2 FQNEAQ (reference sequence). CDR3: CASNQGAQYYSPLHF. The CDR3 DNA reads TGTGCCAGCAACCAGGGGGCCCAATACTATTCACCCCTCCACTTT.